This TCR beta chain emerged from a study of OX40 agonist ivuxolimab in advanced cancers. Overall study: Patients were treated with intravenous ivuxolimab, dosed at 0.01 to 10 mg/kg and infused every 2 weeks. Averaging around 60 years in age, with a range of about 23 to 79, the cohort was more than 75% male.

The protocol was immunoSEQ multiplex PCR, while the TCRdb copy is restricted to in-frame clones and leaves out a portion. The sample lists more than 40,000 clones, more than 75% occurring once. The ends were cut back, 0 bases at V and 5 bases at J, with 16 bases in the middle. CDR1 LGHNT and CDR2 FRNRAP come from the germline V gene. This CDR3 has 17 residues. The rearrangement links TRBV12-5 to TRBJ1-4; possibly TRBD1 for D (5 bases). Specimen: CD4+ or CD8+ T cells sorted from blood, collected in a trial of the OX40 agonist ivuxolimab. This receptor was taken from an adult with an advanced solid tumor such as melanoma, head and neck, liver or kidney cancer. In nucleotides, the CDR3 is TGTGCTAGTGGTTTGGTACTAGTGTCGGACACCAATGAAAAACTGTTTTTT. This translates into CASGLVLVSDTNEKLFF.